Described below is a single TCR beta chain sequence and its context. The antigen is unknown. This sample is drawn from a study of OX40 agonist ivuxolimab in advanced cancers. In the study overall: Ivuxolimab, an antibody acting as an agonist of OX40 (CD134), was used to treat patients.

Study-wide findings and caveats: On average, CD8+ T cells had more expanded clones than CD4+.

V lost 3 bases to trimming and J lost 7 bases, with 19 bases between them. The CDR3 runs 15 residues. CDR1 and CDR2 from the germline V gene are SGDLS and YYNGEE. TCRdb's table, derived via immunoSEQ multiplex PCR, lists solely in-frame clones and lacks some. This table has more than 50,000 clones, approximately 82% appearing once. The chain recombines TRBV9 with TRBJ1-1, with D hard to call. The sequencing used CD4+ or CD8+ T cells sorted from blood, collected in a trial of the OX40 agonist ivuxolimab. The clonotype comes from an adult with an advanced solid tumor such as melanoma, head and neck, liver or kidney cancer. CDR3 loop: CASSAGFRTANEAFF. CDR3 nucleotides: TGTGCCAGCAGCGCCGGCTTCCGGACGGCCAATGAAGCTTTCTTT. The full variable domain, completed using reference TRBV9 and TRBJ1-1, is DSGVTQTPKHLITATGQRVTLRCSPRSGDLSVYWYQQSLDQGLQFLIQYYNGEERAKGNILERFSAQQFPDLHSELNLSSLELGDSALYFCASSAGFRTANEAFFGQGTRLTVV.